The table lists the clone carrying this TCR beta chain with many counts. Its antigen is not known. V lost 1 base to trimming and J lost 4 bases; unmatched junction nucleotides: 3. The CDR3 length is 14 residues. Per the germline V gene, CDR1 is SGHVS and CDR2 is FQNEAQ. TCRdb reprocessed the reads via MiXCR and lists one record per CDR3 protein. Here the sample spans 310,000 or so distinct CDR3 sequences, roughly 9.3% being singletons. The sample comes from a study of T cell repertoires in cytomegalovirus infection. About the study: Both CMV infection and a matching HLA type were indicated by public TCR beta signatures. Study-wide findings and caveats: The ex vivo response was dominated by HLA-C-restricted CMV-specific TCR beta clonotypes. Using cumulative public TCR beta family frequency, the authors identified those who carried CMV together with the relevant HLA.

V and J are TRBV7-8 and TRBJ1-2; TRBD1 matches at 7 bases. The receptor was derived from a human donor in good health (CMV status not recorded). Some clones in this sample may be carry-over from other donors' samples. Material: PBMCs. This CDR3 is CASSLDNRGYGYTF. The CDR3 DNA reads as TGTGCCAGCAGCTTAGATAACAGGGGCTATGGCTACACCTTC.